This is a list of T cell receptor beta chains from one sample in a study of cytomegalovirus exposure and HLA in healthy donors. Profiling relied on immunoSEQ multiplex PCR, and the TCRdb table lists in-frame clones only, not all of them. Altogether roughly 130,000 clones are present, around nine tenths being singletons, with the ten largest covering around 1.5%. The sequenced sample was PBMCs. The receptor set was obtained from a man aged 25 to 45 in good health and CMV-seronegative. Both conserved end residues are part of each CDR3.

v_call	j_call	cdr3_aa
TRBV5-1	TRBJ2-3	CASSFGQDGDTQYF
TRBV9	TRBJ2-1	CASSVNRGQAGGPLGNEQFF
TRBV5-1	TRBJ2-1	CASRDSGRADEQFF
TRBV29-1	TRBJ2-7	CSVPIGTSSGEQYF
TRBV30	TRBJ2-1	CAWGSTDEQFF
TRBV5-1	TRBJ2-3	CASSPRGDNTDTQYF
TRBV7-3	TRBJ2-3	CASSSQGGERGTQYF
TRBV9	TRBJ1-1	CASSVGGLKAEAFF
TRBV27	TRBJ1-2	CASSFRGVYGYTF
TRBV11-2	TRBJ2-7	CASSLVTSGSSYEQYF
TRBV5-1	TRBJ2-5	CASEQDRGRRETQYF
TRBV19	TRBJ2-7	CASSMGGSGFYEQYF
TRBV27	TRBJ1-4	CASSPTSWEDYEKLFF
TRBV2	TRBJ1-2	CASRTGNKNYGYTF
TRBV7-2	TRBJ2-2	CASSLAGLAPTGELFF
TRBV25-1	TRBJ1-4	CASSEGGKGEKLFF
TRBV6-6	TRBJ2-1	CASSYSTSFDEQFF
TRBV29-1	TRBJ1-1	CSAGHPLTEAFF
TRBV7-8	TRBJ2-1	CASSLPLANNEQFF
TRBV27	TRBJ2-1	CASRQGVYNEQFF
TRBV7-2	TRBJ1-2	CASSLSGSGMGGYTF
TRBV6-5	TRBJ2-7	CASSYSSTGEYEQYF
TRBV4-1	TRBJ1-5	CASSQDGQINQPQHF
TRBV4-3	TRBJ2-3	CASSQEWASGLVDTQYF
TRBV20-1	TRBJ1-2	CSATFGGGYTF
TRBV7-7	TRBJ2-1	CASSRTESNEQFF
TRBV5-4	TRBJ2-7	CASSLLLGEQYF
TRBV15	TRBJ1-1	CATSKGGMNTEAFF
TRBV18	TRBJ1-2	CASSDHRGAFRGYTF
TRBV28	TRBJ1-1	CASSFRGEVNTEAFF
TRBV5-1	TRBJ2-3	CASSWTGIEADTQYF
TRBV7-2	TRBJ2-2	CASSPRAGTSSGELFF
TRBV5-1	TRBJ2-5	CASSLGWGGLAIQETQYF
TRBV7-8	TRBJ2-7	CASTARGWDEQYF
TRBV2	TRBJ1-5	CASSALYSNQPQHF
TRBV6-5	TRBJ2-7	CASSQGLAGSYEQYF
TRBV5-6	TRBJ1-3	CASNDRVGNTIYF
TRBV5-4	TRBJ1-1	CASSLVSRGSTEAFF
TRBV11-2	TRBJ2-7	CASSLGAETLAQYF
TRBV28	TRBJ1-2	CASSYAIQGGTSLVYGYTF
TRBV6-5	TRBJ2-1	CASKSSRRDEQFF
TRBV4-1	TRBJ2-7	CASSQVLPGSYEQYF
TRBV27	TRBJ2-7	CASTMSGTYEQYF
TRBV15	TRBJ1-1	CATSRDSQSFTEAFF
TRBV6-1	TRBJ2-1	CASRDRAYNEQFF
TRBV19	TRBJ1-4	CASSLTGLDEKLFF